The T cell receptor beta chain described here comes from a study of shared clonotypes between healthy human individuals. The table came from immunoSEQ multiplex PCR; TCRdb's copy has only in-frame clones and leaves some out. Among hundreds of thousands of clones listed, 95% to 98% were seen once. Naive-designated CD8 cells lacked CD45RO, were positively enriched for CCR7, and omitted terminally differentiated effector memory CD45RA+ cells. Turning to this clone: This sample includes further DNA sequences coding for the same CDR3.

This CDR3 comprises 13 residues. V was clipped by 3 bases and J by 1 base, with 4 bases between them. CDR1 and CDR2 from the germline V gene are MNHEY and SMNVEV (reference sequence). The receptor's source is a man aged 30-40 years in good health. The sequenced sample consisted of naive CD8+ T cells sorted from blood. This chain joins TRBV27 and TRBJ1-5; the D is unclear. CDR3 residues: CASSLGSNQPQHF. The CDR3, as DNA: TGTGCCAGCAGTTTGGGCAGCAATCAGCCCCAGCATTTT.